The clone carrying this T cell receptor (beta chain) was recorded only once. Its target is not known. CDR1 is LGHNA, CDR2 YSLEER, per germline. Trimming removed 4 bases from V and 0 bases from J, with 7 bases in between. This CDR3 comprises 13 residues. This record belongs to a study of shared clonotypes between healthy human individuals. Notes on the study in general: Limitation of the genetic and exposure-history diversity represented came from the few donors. Richness estimates generally favored naive over memory subsets.

The DNA input per sorted-subset replicate PCR was around 200 ng, corresponding to some 27,000 T cell genomes. Sequencing was performed with immunoSEQ multiplex PCR; in TCRdb, only in-frame clones are kept and a portion is missing. The table lists 1.4 million or so clones, approximately 98.5% of them singletons. Sequences were obtained from naive CD4+ T cells sorted from blood. The subset: CD45RA+ positively selected. The receptor was derived from a man aged 25-45 years in good health. This chain joins TRBV4-3 and TRBJ2-7; D remains unclear. CDR3 in amino acids: CASSRKASYEQYF. Here the CDR3 DNA reads TGCGCCAGCAGCCGGAAAGCCTCCTACGAGCAGTACTTC.